Below, 27 T cell receptor beta chains from the same sample are listed, as sequenced in a study of blood T cell repertoires in COVID-19. Sequenced by immunoSEQ multiplex PCR; TCRdb stores in-frame clones only, minus some. Counted here are approximately 68,000 clones, roughly 77% occurring once; the ten biggest clones make up roughly 9.2%. The sample comprised peripheral blood. The receptors shown here come from a human donor in a cohort sampled during active COVID-19.

The chain carries TRBV25-1 and TRBJ2-1; 13 positions match TRBD2. Trimming removed 8 bases from V and 10 bases from J; junction bases left unmatched: 11. The CDR3 sequence is 15 residues long. Germline CDR1 MGHDK, CDR2 SYGVNS. Here the CDR3 reads CASRTSGSESGEQFF. The DNA of the CDR3 is TGTGCCAGCCGGACTAGCGGGAGTGAATCAGGGGAGCAGTTCTTC.

The rearrangement joins TRBV18 to TRBJ2-1; a weak D match, TRBD2 (6 bases). The CDR3 runs to 15 residues. Trimming stripped 0 bases from V and 5 bases from J, with 11 bases between. CDR1 is KGHSH and CDR2 is LQKENI in the germline V gene. This chain's CDR3 is CASSPPASANNEQFF. CDR3 nucleotides: TGTGCCAGCTCACCACCGGCTAGCGCTAACAATGAGCAGTTCTTC.

In regard to this clone: Other nucleotide sequences from this sample produce the same CDR3. This rearrangement joins TRBV19 to TRBJ1-6; 9 nucleotides align to TRBD1. Germline trimming cut 3 bases from V and 7 bases from J; bases unmatched to any gene: 1. The V gene's germline CDR1 is LNHDA and CDR2 SQIVND (reference sequence). CDR3 length: 14 amino acids. The CDR3, as DNA: TGTGCCAGTAGTATCGGGACAGGGAATTCACCCCTCCACTTT. Residues: CASSIGTGNSPLHF.

The chain has TRBV9 and TRBJ2-5; TRBD1 agrees at 7 bases. With V trimmed by 0 bases and J by 7 bases, 9 bases remained unmatched. The CDR3 covers 15 residues. In germline, CDR1 is SGDLS, CDR2 YYNGEE. CDR3 bases: TGTGCCAGCAGCGTAGAGGGGGCTCCATCGGGGACCCAGTACTTC. Amino acid sequence: CASSVEGAPSGTQYF.

The chain couples TRBV7-9 to TRBJ2-5; D not resolved. Germline CDR1 SEHNR, CDR2 FQNEAQ (reference sequence). V gave up 5 bases and J gave up 0 bases, with 7 bases separating them. This CDR3 has 13 residues. The CDR3, as DNA: TGTGCCAGCAGCCCCAGCGACCAAGAGACCCAGTACTTC. Protein sequence: CASSPSDQETQYF. The complete variable domain, with remaining parts taken from reference TRBV7-9 and TRBJ2-5, reads DTGVSQNPRHKITKRGQNVTFRCDPISEHNRLYWYRQTLGQGPEFLTYFQNEAQLEKSRLLSDRFSAERPKGSFSTLEIQRTEQGDSAMYLCASSPSDQETQYFGPGTRLLVL.

J is TRBJ1-2 and V is TRBV2, with unresolved D. V was clipped by 6 bases and J by 9 bases, with 23 bases between them. This CDR3 is built from 15 residues. From germline, CDR1 is SNHLY and CDR2 FYNNEI. CDR3: CASSPVSPGGSSYTF. In nucleotides, the CDR3 is TGTGCCAGCAGCCCCGTTTCGCCCGGCGGTTCCAGCTACACCTTC. The full variable domain, in which reference TRBV2 and TRBJ1-2 provide the parts outside the CDR3, is EPEVTQTPSHQVTQMGQEVILRCVPISNHLYFYWYRQILGQKVEFLVSFYNNEISEKSEIFDDQFSVERPDGSNFTLKIRSTKLEDSAMYFCASSPVSPGGSSYTFGSGTRLTVV.

This clone has only one observation. In nucleotides, the CDR3 is TGTGCCAGCAGTGGACAGGGTGGGTATAGCAATCAGCCCCAGCATTTT. Amino acids: CASSGQGGYSNQPQHF. This chain connects TRBV28 to TRBJ1-5; TRBD1 agrees at 8 bases. V was clipped by 5 bases and J by 0 bases; unmatched bases: 6. The CDR3 length is 16 residues. Germline assignment: CDR1 MDHEN and CDR2 SYDVKM.

This chain uses TRBV2 with TRBJ2-1; no reliable D call. The CDR3 length is 10 residues. Germline V gene lookup returns CDR1 SNHLY and CDR2 FYNNEI. V gave up 11 bases and J gave up 8 bases, with 10 bases separating them. CDR3 nucleotides: TGTGCCGGTAGTATCGATGAGCAGTTCTTC. This sequence encodes CAGSIDEQFF.

The gene calls are TRBV6-1 and TRBJ1-2; a weak D match, TRBD1 (6 bases). Germline lookup yields CDR1 MNHNS and CDR2 SASEGT. V was shortened by 3 bases and J by 3 bases, with 17 bases between the two germline ends. The CDR3 is 16 residues long. The CDR3 nucleotides are TGTGCCAGCAGTGAGGGGAGGGGGTCGTGGGACTATGGCTACACCTTC. This encodes CASSEGRGSWDYGYTF.

This clone was observed a single time. The gene calls are TRBV7-2 and TRBJ1-5, with 7 bases matching TRBD1. Looked up from germline, CDR1 is SGHTA and CDR2 is FQGNSA. J was trimmed by 7 bases and V by 5 bases; bases with no gene match: 5. The length of the CDR3 is 13 residues. DNA of the CDR3: TGTGCCAGCAGCCTACGACAGGGCCAGCCCCAGCATTTT. Amino acid sequence: CASSLRQGQPQHF.

The rearrangement joins TRBV28 to TRBJ2-7, with 7 bases aligning to TRBD1. The germline gives CDR1 MDHEN, CDR2 SYDVKM. The CDR3 is made up of 13 amino acids. V gave up 4 bases and J gave up 2 bases; unmatched junction bases: 2. This CDR3 is CASSWDSTYEQYF. CDR3 coding DNA: TGTGCCAGCAGTTGGGACAGCACCTACGAGCAGTACTTC.

This chain uses TRBV5-6 with TRBJ1-2; D not resolved. V gave up 3 bases and J gave up 3 bases, with 6 bases separating them. CDR1 and CDR2 from the germline V gene are SGHDT and YYEEEE. The CDR3 has 12 residues. The CDR3 DNA is TGTGCCAGCAGCTCCTCAGACTATGGCTACACCTTC. It encodes CASSSSDYGYTF.

This clone has more than one count but fewer than ten. This chain uses TRBV27 with TRBJ2-7; 8 positions agree with TRBD1. CDR1 and CDR2 (germline): MNHEY, SMNVEV (reference sequence). V lost 4 bases to trimming and J lost 3 bases; unmatched junction nucleotides: 2. This CDR3 has 13 residues. CDR3 protein: CASSSGGLYEQYF. The CDR3 DNA is TGTGCCAGCAGTTCAGGGGGCCTCTACGAGCAGTACTTC.

The CDR3 bases are TGTGCCAGCAGAGTCCAATTGGGGGGACAGGGGCTCTCCTACGAGCAGTACTTC. It yields the protein CASRVQLGGQGLSYEQYF. This chain joins TRBV28 and TRBJ2-7; the match to TRBD1 covers 10 bases. V lost 6 bases and J lost 0; bases outside the gene matches: 14. The germline gives CDR1 MDHEN, CDR2 SYDVKM. The CDR3 covers 18 residues.

The gene calls are TRBV12-5 and TRBJ1-1; D unclear. The germline CDR1 and CDR2 sequences are LGHNT and FRNRAP. With 2 bases removed from V and 1 base from J, the gap between germline ends came to 8 bases. The CDR3 covers 14 residues. The chain's CDR3 is CASGLSSGNTEAFF. The CDR3 DNA reads as TGTGCTAGTGGTTTGTCTTCAGGGAACACTGAAGCTTTCTTT.

A single count supports this clone. The gene calls are TRBV27 and TRBJ2-7; 8 bases line up with TRBD1. J lost 3 bases, V lost 7 bases, and 17 bases had no gene match. The germline CDR1 and CDR2 sequences are MNHEY and SMNVEV (reference sequence). This CDR3 is built from 17 residues. Here the CDR3 reads CASNVLQPDRDVYEQYF. CDR3 coding DNA: TGTGCCAGCAACGTCTTACAACCGGACAGGGACGTCTACGAGCAGTACTTC.

The V call is TRBV27, the J call TRBJ1-2, with TRBD1 matching over 8 bases. The CDR3 is 13 amino acids. Germline loops: CDR1 MNHEY, CDR2 SMNVEV (reference sequence). Germline trimming cut 8 bases from V and 7 bases from J; bases unmatched to any gene: 9. The CDR3 coding sequence is TGTGCCAGCCGGACGACAGGGGCTTCTGGCTACACCTTC. It is translated as CASRTTGASGYTF.

This chain joins TRBV29-1 and TRBJ2-1; 8 nucleotides agree with TRBD2. The CDR3 is 16 residues long. Germline trimming cut 1 base from V and 9 bases from J; bases unmatched to any gene: 14. Germline V gene lookup returns CDR1 SQVTM and CDR2 ANQGSEA. As DNA, the CDR3 is TGCAGCGTTGAAGGGGCCTCCCCGGGACTAGAAGTTGAGCAGTTCTTC. Translation: CSVEGASPGLEVEQFF.

This chain links TRBV27 with TRBJ2-5; the match to TRBD2 covers 9 bases. The CDR3 spans 15 residues. V lost 3 bases, J lost 4 bases, and 6 bases stayed unmatched. The germline CDR1 and CDR2 sequences are MNHEY and SMNVEV (reference sequence). The CDR3 bases are TGTGCCAGCAGTTTTCAACTAGCGGGTCGAGAGACCCAGTACTTC. Its protein product is CASSFQLAGRETQYF.

Points on this clone: An end of the junction does not agree with germline; a read error may underlie this. The chain employs TRBV7-7 and TRBJ2-1, with a weak D call TRBD1 (5 bases). The germline CDR1 and CDR2 sequences are SSHAT and FNYEAQ (reference sequence). The CDR3 spans 15 residues. DNA for the CDR3: TGTGCTAGCAGCTTAGGGCAAGGGGAATCTAATGAGCAGTTCTTC. This translates into CASSLGQGESNEQFF.

CDR3 sequence: CASRKHSGNPINEQFF. DNA of the CDR3: TGTGCCAGCAGGAAACATAGCGGGAACCCTATCAATGAGCAGTTCTTC. V is TRBV27 and J is TRBJ2-1; 8 positions agree with TRBD2. Germline V gives CDR1 MNHEY, CDR2 SMNVEV (reference sequence). J lost 6 bases, V lost 6 bases, and 13 bases had no gene match. The CDR3 is 16 residues long.

This clone showed up just a few times. The CDR3 loop reads CASSVRGLGNEQYF. Here the CDR3 DNA reads TGTGCCAGCAGTGTGCGGGGGCTCGGCAACGAGCAGTACTTC. The chain couples TRBV5-6 to TRBJ2-7; D might be TRBD2 (7 bases). This CDR3 region has 14 residues. Germline V gene data show CDR1 as SGHDT and CDR2 as YYEEEE. V shed 5 bases and J shed 5 bases, with 17 bases lying between them.

This chain connects TRBV28 to TRBJ2-7, with TRBD1 matching over 9 bases. The trim removed 3 bases at V and 3 bases at J, leaving 6 bases unmatched. The germline CDR1 and CDR2 sequences are MDHEN and SYDVKM. This CDR3 region has 15 residues. The CDR3 protein is CASSLPGQGHYEQYF. The CDR3 DNA follows: TGTGCCAGCAGTTTGCCGGGACAGGGACACTACGAGCAGTACTTC. Combining the CDR3 with reference TRBV28 and TRBJ2-7 gives the whole variable domain DVKVTQSSRYLVKRTGEKVFLECVQDMDHENMFWYRQDPGLGLRLIYFSYDVKMKEKGDIPEGYSVSREKKERFSLILESASTNQTSMYLCASSLPGQGHYEQYFGPGTRLTVT.

The gene calls are TRBV12-3 or TRBV12-4 and TRBJ1-5; D ambiguous. The germline V and J ends were trimmed by 5 bases and 6 bases, with 8 bases remaining between them. This CDR3 has 12 amino acids. The CDR3 DNA reads TGTGCCAGCAGTAACCCAGGTCAGCCCCAGCATTTT. Translation gives CASSNPGQPQHF.

This clone was seen only a few times. The rearrangement uses TRBV30 and TRBJ2-7; the match to TRBD2 covers 9 bases. Germline values: CDR1 GTSNPN, CDR2 SVGIG (reference sequence). The CDR3 has 17 amino acids. Trimming took 3 bases from V and 2 from J; bases not matched to a gene: 14. CDR3 protein: CAWSLPPRLAVTYEQYF. CDR3 DNA: TGTGCCTGGAGCCTGCCCCCCCGACTAGCGGTTACCTACGAGCAGTACTTC.

The CDR3: CASSSPGGRTEAFF. The CDR3 DNA reads TGTGCCAGCAGTTCCCCGGGGGGGAGAACTGAAGCTTTCTTT. The chain carries TRBV28 and TRBJ1-1, with a weak D call TRBD1 (5 bases). V lost 4 bases and J 5 bases, leaving 14 bases between the germline ends. Germline-derived CDR1 and CDR2 are MDHEN and SYDVKM. The CDR3 is 14 amino acids.

The chain links TRBV14 to TRBJ1-3; D not resolved. The CDR3 has 14 amino acids. The germline V gene encodes CDR1 SGHDN and CDR2 FVKESK. Trimming cost V 2 bases and J 0 bases, with 5 bases left between them. The CDR3 nucleotides are TGTGCCAGCAGCCAAATACACTCTGGAAACACCATATATTTT. It encodes CASSQIHSGNTIYF.